The clone carrying this T cell receptor beta chain was counted a few times. This entry belongs to a study of CD8 T cells in ankylosing spondylitis. CDR3 length equals 15 residues. The V gene lost 4 bases and the J gene lost 4 bases, with 15 bases spanning the gap. Germline loops: CDR1 MGHDK, CDR2 SYGVNS. TCRdb reprocessed the 5' RACE reads via MiXCR and lists one record per CDR3 protein. This table holds approximately 130,000 distinct CDR3 sequences, around 9.3% found once. The sequencing input was blood, either unsorted or a sorted T cell fraction (not recorded which). The sequence was obtained from a male donor with ankylosing spondylitis or in good health (not recorded which). The chain employs TRBV25-1 and TRBJ2-3; tentatively, D is TRBD1 (6 bases). The CDR3 DNA reads as TGTGCCAGCAGTGCCAGGGGTAGCGTCGCAGATACGCAGTATTTT. Encoded protein: CASSARGSVADTQYF.